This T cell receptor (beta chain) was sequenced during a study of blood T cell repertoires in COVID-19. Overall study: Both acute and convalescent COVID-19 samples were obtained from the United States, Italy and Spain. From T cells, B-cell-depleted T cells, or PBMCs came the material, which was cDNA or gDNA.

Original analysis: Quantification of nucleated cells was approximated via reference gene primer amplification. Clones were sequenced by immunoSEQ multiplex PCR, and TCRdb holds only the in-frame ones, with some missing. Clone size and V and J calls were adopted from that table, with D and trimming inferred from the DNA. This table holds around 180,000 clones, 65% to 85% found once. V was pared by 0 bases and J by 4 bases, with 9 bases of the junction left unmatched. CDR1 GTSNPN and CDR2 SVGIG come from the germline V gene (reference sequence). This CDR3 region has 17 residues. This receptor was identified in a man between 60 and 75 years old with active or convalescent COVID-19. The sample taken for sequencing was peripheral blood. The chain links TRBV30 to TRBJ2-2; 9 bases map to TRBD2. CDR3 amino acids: CAWSVSSGSASTGELFF. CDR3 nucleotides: TGTGCCTGGAGTGTGAGTAGCGGGAGTGCGTCCACCGGGGAGCTGTTTTTT.